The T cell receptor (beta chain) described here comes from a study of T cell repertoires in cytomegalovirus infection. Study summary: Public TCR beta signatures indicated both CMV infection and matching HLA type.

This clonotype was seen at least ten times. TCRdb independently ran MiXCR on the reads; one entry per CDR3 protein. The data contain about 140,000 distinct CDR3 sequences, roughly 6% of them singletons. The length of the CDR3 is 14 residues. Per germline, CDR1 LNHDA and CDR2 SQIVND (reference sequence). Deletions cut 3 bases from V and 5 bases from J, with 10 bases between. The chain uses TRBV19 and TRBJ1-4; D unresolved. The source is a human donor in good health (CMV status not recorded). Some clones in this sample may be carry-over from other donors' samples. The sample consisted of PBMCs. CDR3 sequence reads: CASSIARGNEKLFF. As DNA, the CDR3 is TGTGCCAGTAGTATCGCGCGCGGAAATGAAAAACTGTTTTTT. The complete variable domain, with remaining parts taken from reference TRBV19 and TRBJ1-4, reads DGGITQSPKYLFRKEGQNVTLSCEQNLNHDAMYWYRQDPGQGLRLIYYSQIVNDFQKGDIAEGYSVSREKKESFPLTVTSAQKNPTAFYLCASSIARGNEKLFFGSGTQLSVL.